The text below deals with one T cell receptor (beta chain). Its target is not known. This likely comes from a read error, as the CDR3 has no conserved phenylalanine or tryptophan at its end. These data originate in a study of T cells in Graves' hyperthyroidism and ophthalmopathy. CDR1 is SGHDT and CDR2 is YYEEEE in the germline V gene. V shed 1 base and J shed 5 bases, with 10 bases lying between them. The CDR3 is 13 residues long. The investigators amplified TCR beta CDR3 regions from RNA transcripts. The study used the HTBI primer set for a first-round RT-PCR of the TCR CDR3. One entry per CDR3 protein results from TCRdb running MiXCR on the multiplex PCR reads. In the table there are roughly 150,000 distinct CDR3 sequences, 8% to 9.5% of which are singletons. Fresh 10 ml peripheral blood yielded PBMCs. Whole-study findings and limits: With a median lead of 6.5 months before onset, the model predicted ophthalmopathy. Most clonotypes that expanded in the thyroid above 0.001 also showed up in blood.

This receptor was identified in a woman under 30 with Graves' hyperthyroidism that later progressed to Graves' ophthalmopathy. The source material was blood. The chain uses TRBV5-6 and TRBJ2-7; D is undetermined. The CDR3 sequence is CASSLPAANEQYL. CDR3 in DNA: TGTGCCAGCAGCTTGCCCGCGGCGAACGAGCAGTACCTC.